Each of the 4 T cell receptor beta chains below was sequenced from the same sample in a study of T-cell reconstitution after alpha-beta-depleted transplantation in children (dated by TCRdb to about 2016). The protocol used for the library was PCR. Sequencing was performed on an Illumina HiSeq 2500. Molecular barcoding was employed in the preparation of TCR libraries, with unique molecular identifiers being used to normalize TCRbeta repertoire quantification. Using fastp at Q25 and MiXCR, TCRdb reprocessed the public reads and kept productive beta chains. Rows are combined by CDR3 protein, so each entry shows the most common genes and DNA. For this sample there are roughly 300,000 distinct CDR3 sequences; under 13% appear just once. Of the sample, approximately 2.3% is held by the ten largest clones. This material consisted of PBMCs from the stem cell graft donor, taken from the stem cell graft. These receptors all come from a human donor who donated a stem cell graft to a child with acute lymphoblastic leukemia.

This clonotype has just a few counts. The chain links TRBV12-3 or TRBV12-4 to TRBJ2-2, with 8 bases lining up with TRBD1. The J segment lost 4 bases and the V segment lost 5 bases, leaving 9 bases of the junction unmatched. The CDR3 is made up of 16 amino acids. The CDR3: CASSAPTGDGTGELFF. CDR3 sequence (DNA): TGTGCCAGCAGTGCACCGACAGGGGATGGCACCGGGGAGCTGTTTTTT.

This clonotype was counted between two and nine times. The genes are TRBV3-1 and TRBJ2-3; a weak D match, TRBD1 (6 bases). The CDR3 spans 16 residues. The ends were cut back, 2 bases at V and 1 base at J, with 13 bases in the middle. The germline V gene encodes CDR1 LGHDT and CDR2 YNNKEL (reference sequence). This chain's CDR3 is CASSQLGAHRTDTQYF. The CDR3, as DNA: TGTGCCAGCAGCCAATTGGGGGCACACCGCACAGATACGCAGTATTTT.

This clonotype was detected only a few times. The chain links TRBV6-1 to TRBJ2-1; tentative D call: TRBD1 (5 bases). V lost 7 bases and J lost 4, with 14 bases in between. Germline V CDR1 and CDR2: MNHNS, SASEGT. The CDR3 runs to 14 residues. The CDR3 DNA is TGTGCCAGCATACGGCGTGACAGATACAATGAGCAGTTCTTC. This gives the protein CASIRRDRYNEQFF.

The chain combines TRBV7-6 with TRBJ2-1; the D is unclear. The CDR3 runs 17 residues. V lost 0 bases and J lost 2, with 14 bases in between. Per germline, CDR1 SGHVS and CDR2 FNYEAQ. Written as DNA, the CDR3 is TGTGCCAGCAGCTTAGCTGCCAGTCCCCTTGCCTACAATGAGCAGTTCTTC. It yields the protein CASSLAASPLAYNEQFF. Based on the CDR3 plus reference TRBV7-6 and TRBJ2-1, the full variable domain is GAGVSQSPRYKVTKRGQDVALRCDPISGHVSLYWYRQALGQGPEFLTYFNYEAQQDKSGLPNDRFSAERPEGSISTLTIQRTEQRDSAMYRCASSLAASPLAYNEQFFGPGTRLTVL.